These 10 T cell receptor beta chains share one sample of origin, sequenced in a study of CD8 T cells in Susac syndrome. RNA in amounts of about 0.5 to 1 ug was reverse transcribed with random hexamers. TCRdb re-derived calls from the immunoSEQ multiplex PCR reads in MiXCR, one entry per CDR3 protein. The profile covers roughly 150,000 distinct CDR3 sequences, with roughly 94% appearing a single time and 0.2% to 0.25% taken by the ten largest. Source material: CD8+ T cells from PBMCs. The receptors come from a human donor with multiple sclerosis.

V is TRBV7-9 and J is TRBJ2-3; D not resolved. This CDR3 is 13 amino acids long. Germline CDR1 and CDR2: SEHNR and FQNEAQ (reference sequence). The CDR3 here is CFMDGPSTDTQYF. CDR3 nucleotides: TGTTTTATGGACGGTCCTAGCACAGATACGCAGTATTTT.

The V gene is TRBV18, the J gene TRBJ2-1; D gene unclear. The V gene lost 6 bases and the J gene lost 8 bases, with 20 bases spanning the gap. This CDR3 is 15 amino acids long. Germline values: CDR1 KGHSH, CDR2 LQKENI. For the CDR3, the DNA is TGTGCCAGCTCGCCATCGTACGGACGATTGGATGAGCAGTTCTTC. It encodes CASSPSYGRLDEQFF.

The chain uses TRBV9 and TRBJ2-5, with D perhaps being TRBD1 or TRBD2 (5 bases each). The CDR3 loop spans 15 amino acids. Looked up from germline, CDR1 is SGDLS and CDR2 is YYNGEE. V lost 4 bases, J lost 1 base, and 14 bases lay in between. CDR3 sequence reads: CASSPRGGGQETQYF. CDR3 DNA: TGTGCCAGCAGCCCCCGGGGTGGGGGCCAAGAGACCCAGTACTTC.

The chain recombines TRBV3-1 with TRBJ2-3; D may be TRBD1 (5 bases). Germline V gives CDR1 LGHDT, CDR2 YNNKEL (reference sequence). V was trimmed by 0 bases and J by 3 bases, leaving 13 bases between them. The length of the CDR3 is 16 residues. The CDR3 spells CASSQDRNRRTDTQYF. CDR3 in DNA: TGTGCCAGCAGCCAAGATCGTAACAGGCGAACAGATACGCAGTATTTT.

The genes are TRBV20-1 and TRBJ1-2, with TRBD1 identical over 8 bases. V shed 5 bases and J 5 bases; nucleotides not matched to a gene: 10. The CDR3 consists of 14 residues. Germline CDR1 and CDR2: DFQATT and SNEGSKA (reference sequence). The CDR3 is CSARAGQGWYGYTF. CDR3 DNA sequence: TGCAGTGCTCGGGCCGGACAGGGATGGTATGGCTACACCTTC.

The chain is built from TRBV12-3 or TRBV12-4 and TRBJ1-2; TRBD1 is a possible D gene (5 bases). Between the trimmed V and J ends, which lost 3 bases and 0 bases, there was a span of 17 bases. The CDR3 covers 17 residues. This chain's CDR3 is CASSFRQTARTNYGYTF. The CDR3 DNA reads as TGTGCCAGCAGTTTTAGACAGACAGCCAGAACTAACTATGGCTACACCTTC.

This chain joins TRBV5-6 and TRBJ2-5; the D gene could be TRBD1 or TRBD2 (5 bases each). Trimming shortened V by 2 bases and J by 7 bases, and 9 bases separated the two germline ends. The germline CDR1 and CDR2 sequences are SGHDT and YYEEEE. The CDR3 has 12 amino acids. In DNA, the CDR3 is TGTGCCAGCAGCTTCGGGGCAGGGACCCAGTACTTC. It translates to CASSFGAGTQYF. Together with reference TRBV5-6 and TRBJ2-5, the CDR3 gives the full variable domain: DAGVTQSPTHLIKTRGQQVTLRCSPKSGHDTVSWYQQALGQGPQFIFQYYEEEERQRGNFPDRFSGHQFPNYSSELNVNALLLGDSALYLCASSFGAGTQYFGPGTRLLVL.

The chain employs TRBV4-2 and TRBJ1-2, with 10 bases that match TRBD1. Trimming removed 5 bases from V and 2 bases from J; junction bases left unmatched: 11. The CDR3 is 17 amino acids. Germline V gene lookup returns CDR1 LGHNA and CDR2 YNFKEQ. As DNA, the CDR3 is TGTGCCAGCAGCTTCCCGACAGGGGGCTCCCGAAACTATGGCTACACCTTC. This encodes CASSFPTGGSRNYGYTF.

This chain joins TRBV5-1 and TRBJ1-2; 7 positions agree with TRBD1. The CDR3 is 13 residues long. Germline V CDR1 and CDR2: SGHRS, YFSETQ. Trimming took 4 bases from V and 1 from J; bases not matched to a gene: 1. In DNA form, the CDR3 reads TGCGCCAGCAGCCGGGACAGTAACTATGGCTACACCTTC. Amino acid sequence: CASSRDSNYGYTF.

The chain carries TRBV23-1 and TRBJ2-5, with 9 bases fitting TRBD1. TRBV23-1 is filed as an ORF, its function uncertain. The CDR3 has 16 amino acids. With 4 bases clipped from V and 4 bases from J, the junction kept 10 bases outside the gene matches. In nucleotides, the CDR3 is TGCGCCAGCAGTCGTCAGGGACAGGGTTTTGGAGAGACCCAGTACTTC. The encoded protein is CASSRQGQGFGETQYF.